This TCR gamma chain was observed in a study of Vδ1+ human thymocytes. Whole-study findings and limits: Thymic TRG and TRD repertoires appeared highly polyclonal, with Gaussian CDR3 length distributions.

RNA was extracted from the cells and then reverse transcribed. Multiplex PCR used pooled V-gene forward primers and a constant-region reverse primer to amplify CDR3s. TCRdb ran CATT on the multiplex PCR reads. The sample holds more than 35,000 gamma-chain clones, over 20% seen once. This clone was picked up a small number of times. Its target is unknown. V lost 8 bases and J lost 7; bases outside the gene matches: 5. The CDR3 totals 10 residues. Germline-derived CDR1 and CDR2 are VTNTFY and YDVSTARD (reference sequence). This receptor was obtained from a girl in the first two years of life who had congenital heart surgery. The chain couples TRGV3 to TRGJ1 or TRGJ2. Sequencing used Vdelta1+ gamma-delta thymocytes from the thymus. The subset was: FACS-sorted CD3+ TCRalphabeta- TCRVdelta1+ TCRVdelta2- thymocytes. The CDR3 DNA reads TGTGCCACCTTTGGGTATAAGAAACTCTTT. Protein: CATFGYKKLF.